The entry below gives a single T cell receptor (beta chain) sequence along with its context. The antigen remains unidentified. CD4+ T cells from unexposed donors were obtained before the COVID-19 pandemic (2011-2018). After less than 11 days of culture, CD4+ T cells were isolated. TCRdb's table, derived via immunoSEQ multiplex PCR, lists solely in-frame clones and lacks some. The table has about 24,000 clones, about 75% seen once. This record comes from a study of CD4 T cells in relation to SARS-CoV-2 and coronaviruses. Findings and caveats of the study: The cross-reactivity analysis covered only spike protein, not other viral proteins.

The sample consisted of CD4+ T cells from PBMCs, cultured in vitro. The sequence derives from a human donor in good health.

The CDR3 bases are TGTGCCAGCAGCTTGGGGGGTCAGGGTTCGGCTGGAGCCGGGGAGCTGTTTTTT. Encoded protein: CASSLGGQGSAGAGELFF. The V gene is TRBV5-4, the J gene TRBJ2-2; TRBD1 might be the D (5 bases). This CDR3 has 18 residues. The ends were cut back, 0 bases at V and 6 bases at J, with 21 bases in the middle. Germline CDR1 reads SGHNT; CDR2 reads YYREEE (reference sequence). Filled out from reference TRBV5-4 and TRBJ2-2, the complete variable domain reads ETGVTQSPTHLIKTRGQQVTLRCSSQSGHNTVSWYQQALGQGPQFIFQYYREEENGRGNFPPRFSGLQFPNYSSELNVNALELDDSALYLCASSLGGQGSAGAGELFFGEGSRLTVL.